The 21 T cell receptor beta chains below were found in one sample sequenced in a study of blood T cell repertoires in COVID-19 (TCRdb year 2020). Preparation of the library involved the immunoSEQ multiplex PCR assay. TCRdb took this table from immuneACCESS and kept in-frame rearrangements with V and J called. Such tables lack part of the clones; where checked against another copy, unresolved V genes explain under half of the gap, and the rest is unexplained. This sample gives about 300,000 clones in total; 70% to 90% of them show up just once. More than 6.5% of the sample goes to the ten largest clones. The sample was peripheral blood. Receptor source: a woman in her thirties who had recovered from COVID-19.

The chain is built from TRBV2 and TRBJ2-2; D possibly corresponds to TRBD1 (6 bases). Trimming removed 8 bases from V and 2 bases from J, with 18 bases in between. CDR3 length equals 16 residues. Germline V lookup: CDR1 SNHLY, CDR2 FYNNEI. CDR3 loop: CASRTPTGINTGELFF. For the CDR3, the DNA is TGTGCCAGCCGGACCCCCACAGGGATCAACACCGGGGAGCTGTTTTTT.

A single count supports this clone. The V gene is TRBV7-2, the J gene TRBJ2-3; 9 nucleotides match TRBD2. There are 18 residues in the CDR3. Germline trimming cut 0 bases from V and 0 bases from J; bases unmatched to any gene: 7. The germline V gene encodes CDR1 SGHTA and CDR2 FQGNSA. The DNA of the CDR3 is TGTGCCAGCAGCTTAGCATTCGAAGCGGGGGGTAGCACAGATACGCAGTATTTT. Translating gives CASSLAFEAGGSTDTQYF.

This clone appeared a few times. This sequence joins TRBV5-1 and TRBJ2-7; 8 bases match TRBD1. The CDR3 spans 14 residues. With 4 bases clipped from V and 5 bases from J, the junction kept 8 bases outside the gene matches. CDR1 and CDR2 (germline): SGHRS, YFSETQ. In DNA, the CDR3 is TGCGCCAGCAGCAGTTCAGGGGGCCGTGACGAGCAGTACTTC. Translating it yields CASSSSGGRDEQYF.

This rearrangement joins TRBV10-3 to TRBJ1-3; 11 nucleotides match TRBD1. The CDR3 is 15 residues long. Trimming removed 7 bases from V and 6 bases from J; junction bases left unmatched: 8. The germline V gene has CDR1 ENHRY and CDR2 SYGVKD. The CDR3 DNA reads TGTGCCATCACGAGGGACAGGGGGTTTGTAAACACCATATATTTT. Its translation: CAITRDRGFVNTIYF.

The chain links TRBV28 to TRBJ2-3; 7 bases match TRBD2. The junction had 4 bases not matched to a gene; V was cut back by 6 bases and J by 4 bases. The CDR3 is 13 residues long. Germline-derived CDR1 and CDR2 are MDHEN and SYDVKM. The CDR3 DNA is TGTGCCAGCAGATTAAGCGGGGCAGATACGCAGTATTTT. Translation: CASRLSGADTQYF.

The genes are TRBV9 and TRBJ1-2, with 10 bases that match TRBD1. V was clipped by 4 bases and J by 2 bases; unmatched bases: 11. The CDR3 runs 17 residues. CDR1 and CDR2 (germline): SGDLS, YYNGEE. The CDR3 DNA sequence: TGTGCCAGCAGCATTAACCGGGACAGGGGATCCAACTATGGCTACACCTTC. This gives the protein CASSINRDRGSNYGYTF.

This chain connects TRBV27 to TRBJ1-2, with 7 bases fitting TRBD1. There are 17 residues in the CDR3. CDR1 is MNHEY and CDR2 is SMNVEV in the germline V gene (reference sequence). With V trimmed by 5 bases and J by 3 bases, 15 bases remained unmatched. Written as DNA, the CDR3 is TGTGCCAGCAGTCCATCTCCGCGACAGGGTATTTACTATGGCTACACCTTC. Encoded protein: CASSPSPRQGIYYGYTF.

The V call is TRBV5-1, the J call TRBJ2-3; 13 bases agree with TRBD2. The V gene's germline CDR1 is SGHRS and CDR2 YFSETQ. The CDR3 sequence is 17 residues long. The V and J ends lost 4 bases and 4 bases, in that order; junction bases with no gene match: 9. CDR3: CASSRRLAGGQPDTQYF. CDR3 nucleotide sequence: TGCGCCAGCAGCCGGAGACTAGCGGGGGGCCAGCCAGATACGCAGTATTTT.

CDR3 amino acids: CASSYVHSSPYNEQFF. CDR3 nucleotide sequence: TGTGCCAGCAGTTACGTTCACTCCTCACCCTACAATGAGCAGTTCTTC. The chain combines TRBV6-5 with TRBJ2-1; D uncertain. Trimming pared 2 bases from V and 2 bases from J, leaving 13 bases between. This CDR3 has 16 residues. Per germline, CDR1 MNHEY and CDR2 SVGAGI.

The chain uses TRBV27 and TRBJ1-1, with TRBD1 matching 7 bases. The CDR3 runs to 16 residues. Germline lookup yields CDR1 MNHEY and CDR2 SMNVEV (reference sequence). With 5 bases clipped from V and 0 bases from J, the junction kept 9 bases outside the gene matches. The CDR3 DNA sequence: TGTGCCAGCAGTCCTAGTACAGGGGATATGAACACTGAAGCTTTCTTT. This translates into CASSPSTGDMNTEAFF.

The rearrangement links TRBV6-5 to TRBJ2-7; D gene ambiguous. This CDR3 is built from 14 residues. Trimming stripped 5 bases from V and 2 bases from J, with 13 bases between. CDR1 and CDR2 from the germline V gene are MNHEY and SVGAGI. This CDR3 reads CASSPSQIPYEQYF. For the CDR3, the DNA is TGTGCCAGCAGTCCTAGTCAAATTCCCTACGAGCAGTACTTC.

The genes are TRBV28 and TRBJ1-2; 10 positions match TRBD1. The CDR3 consists of 15 residues. Germline-derived CDR1 and CDR2 are MDHEN and SYDVKM. The ends lost 6 bases at V and 8 bases at J; junction bases unmatched: 12. The CDR3 region is CASSKGQGPRGGYTF. The CDR3 DNA reads as TGTGCCAGCAGCAAGGGACAGGGGCCCCGAGGAGGCTACACCTTC.

The sample holds a few counts of this clone. The chain has TRBV5-1 and TRBJ2-2; D possibly corresponds to TRBD2 (6 bases). Trimming pared 3 bases from V and 6 bases from J, leaving 21 bases between. CDR1 and CDR2 (germline): SGHRS, YFSETQ. The CDR3 runs to 17 residues. The CDR3 loop is CASSSLGSVRVPGELFF. The CDR3 bases are TGCGCCAGCAGCTCCCTCGGGAGCGTAAGGGTTCCCGGGGAGCTGTTTTTT.

In DNA, the CDR3 is TGTGCCAGCAGCGTAGTAGCGATCCCCAGTCAGCCCCAGCATTTT. It translates to CASSVVAIPSQPQHF. This chain uses TRBV9 with TRBJ1-5; D is unresolved. Germline CDR1 SGDLS, CDR2 YYNGEE. This CDR3 has 15 amino acids. Trimming pared 0 bases from V and 6 bases from J, leaving 13 bases between.

This sequence joins TRBV9 and TRBJ1-1; 7 bases map to TRBD1. The trim removed 3 bases at V and 0 bases at J, leaving 5 bases unmatched. The CDR3 contains 15 residues. CDR1 is SGDLS, CDR2 YYNGEE, per germline. The CDR3 reads CASSGRTGLNTEAFF. The CDR3 nucleotides are TGTGCCAGCAGCGGCCGGACAGGCTTGAACACTGAAGCTTTCTTT.

V and J are TRBV28 and TRBJ2-5; 7 bases fit TRBD1. The V gene's germline CDR1 is MDHEN and CDR2 SYDVKM. The CDR3 spans 13 residues. With V trimmed by 8 bases and J by 4 bases, 7 bases remained unmatched. CDR3 in amino acids: CASLEGARETQYF. In DNA, the CDR3 is TGTGCCAGCCTTGAGGGGGCCCGAGAGACCCAGTACTTC.

The chain is built from TRBV5-6 and TRBJ2-7; 7 bases match TRBD1. V lost 3 bases, J lost 4 bases, and 10 bases stayed unmatched. The CDR3 has 15 amino acids. In germline, CDR1 is SGHDT, CDR2 YYEEEE. CDR3: CASSSAGDRPYEQYF. The CDR3 coding sequence is TGTGCCAGCAGCTCCGCCGGGGACAGACCTTACGAGCAGTACTTC.

The chain joins TRBV28 to TRBJ1-2; TRBD1 agrees at 9 bases. The germline CDR1 and CDR2 sequences are MDHEN and SYDVKM. Unmatched junction bases numbered 4, after V lost 7 bases and J lost 4 bases. This CDR3 has 13 amino acids. The DNA of the CDR3 is TGTGCCAGCACCCTGACAGGGGGCTATGGCTACACCTTC. Translated: CASTLTGGYGYTF.

The gene calls are TRBV28 and TRBJ2-5; D may be TRBD1 (6 bases). The V end lost 1 base, the J end lost 5 bases, and 11 bases lay between the germline ends. The CDR3 loop spans 14 amino acids. Germline-derived CDR1 and CDR2 are MDHEN and SYDVKM. The CDR3 reads CASSLFWGHETQYF. Here the CDR3 DNA reads TGTGCCAGCAGTTTATTTTGGGGGCACGAGACCCAGTACTTC.

This chain links TRBV9 with TRBJ1-6, with 9 bases lining up with TRBD1. Germline values: CDR1 SGDLS, CDR2 YYNGEE. CDR3 length: 16 amino acids. With V trimmed by 3 bases and J by 8 bases, 9 bases remained unmatched. The CDR3 DNA sequence: TGTGCCAGCAGCGAAGCCCGAGGGGACAGGGATTCACCCCTCCACTTT. This gives the protein CASSEARGDRDSPLHF.

V gene TRBV19 combines with J gene TRBJ1-1; 7 bases line up with TRBD1. This CDR3 is 15 amino acids long. The V and J ends lost 2 bases and 4 bases, in that order; junction bases with no gene match: 7. The V gene's germline CDR1 is LNHDA and CDR2 SQIVND (reference sequence). CDR3 residues: CASSISGQATTEAFF. In DNA, the CDR3 is TGTGCCAGTAGTATATCCGGACAGGCGACCACTGAAGCTTTCTTT. The full variable domain, rest sourced from reference TRBV19 and TRBJ1-1, is DGGITQSPKYLFRKEGQNVTLSCEQNLNHDAMYWYRQDPGQGLRLIYYSQIVNDFQKGDIAEGYSVSREKKESFPLTVTSAQKNPTAFYLCASSISGQATTEAFFGQGTRLTVV.